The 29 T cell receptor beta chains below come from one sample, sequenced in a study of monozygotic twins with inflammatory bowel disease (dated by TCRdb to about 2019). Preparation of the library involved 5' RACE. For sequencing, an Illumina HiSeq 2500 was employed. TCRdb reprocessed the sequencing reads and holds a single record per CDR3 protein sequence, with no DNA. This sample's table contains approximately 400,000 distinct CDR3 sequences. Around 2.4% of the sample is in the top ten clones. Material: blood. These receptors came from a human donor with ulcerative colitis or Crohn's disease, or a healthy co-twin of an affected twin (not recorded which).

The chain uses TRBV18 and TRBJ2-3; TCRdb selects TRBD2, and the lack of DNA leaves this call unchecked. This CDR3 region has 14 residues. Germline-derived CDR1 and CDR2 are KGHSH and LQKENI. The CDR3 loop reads CASSRSGSADTQYF.

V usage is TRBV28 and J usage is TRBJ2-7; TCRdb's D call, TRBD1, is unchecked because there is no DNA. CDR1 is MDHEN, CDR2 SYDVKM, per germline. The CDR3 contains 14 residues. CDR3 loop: CAISPRGGSYEQYF.

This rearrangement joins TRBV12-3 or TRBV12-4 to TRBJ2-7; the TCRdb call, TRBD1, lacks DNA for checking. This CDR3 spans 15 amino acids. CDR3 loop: CASTPRSGVAYEQYF.

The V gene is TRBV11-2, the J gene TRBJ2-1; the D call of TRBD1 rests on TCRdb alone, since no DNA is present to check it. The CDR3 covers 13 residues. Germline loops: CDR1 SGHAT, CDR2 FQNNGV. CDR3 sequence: CASSLAGGREQFF.

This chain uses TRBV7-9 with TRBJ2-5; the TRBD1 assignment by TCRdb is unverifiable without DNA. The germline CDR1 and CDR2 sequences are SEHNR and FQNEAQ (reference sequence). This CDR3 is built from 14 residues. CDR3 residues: CASSRQKGGETQYF.

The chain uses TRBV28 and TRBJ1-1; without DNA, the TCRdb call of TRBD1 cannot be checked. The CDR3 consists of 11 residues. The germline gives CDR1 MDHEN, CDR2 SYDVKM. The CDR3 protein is CASSLGLGAFF.

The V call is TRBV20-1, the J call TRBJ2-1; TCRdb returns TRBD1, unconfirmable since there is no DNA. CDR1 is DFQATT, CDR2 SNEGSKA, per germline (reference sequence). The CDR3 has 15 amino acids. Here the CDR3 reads CSARADGGGAGEQFF.

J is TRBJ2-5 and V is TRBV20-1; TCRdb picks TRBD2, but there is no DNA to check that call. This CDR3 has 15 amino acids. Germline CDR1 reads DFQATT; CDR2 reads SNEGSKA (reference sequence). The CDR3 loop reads CSAIEPGLLGGTQYF.

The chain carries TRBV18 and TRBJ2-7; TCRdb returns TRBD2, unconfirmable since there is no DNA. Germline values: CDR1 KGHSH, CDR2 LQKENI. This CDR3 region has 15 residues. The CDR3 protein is CASSPKLAGAYEQYF.

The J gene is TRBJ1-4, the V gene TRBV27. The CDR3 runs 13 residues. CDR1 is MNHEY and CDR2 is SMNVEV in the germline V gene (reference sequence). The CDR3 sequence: CASSFRGSEKLFF.

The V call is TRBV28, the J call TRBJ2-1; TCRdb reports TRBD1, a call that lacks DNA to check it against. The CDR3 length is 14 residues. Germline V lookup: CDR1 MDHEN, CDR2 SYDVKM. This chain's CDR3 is CASRAGQGHNEQFF.

CDR3 protein: CASSLLGTPDEQYF. The J gene is TRBJ2-7, the V gene TRBV7-2; TCRdb indicates TRBD1, and absent DNA this call remains unverified. Germline V CDR1 and CDR2: SGHTA, FQGNSA. The CDR3 spans 14 residues.

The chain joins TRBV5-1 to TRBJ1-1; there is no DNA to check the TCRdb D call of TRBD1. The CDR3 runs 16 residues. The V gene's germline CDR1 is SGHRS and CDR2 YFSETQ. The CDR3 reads CASSLVGAGANTEAFF.

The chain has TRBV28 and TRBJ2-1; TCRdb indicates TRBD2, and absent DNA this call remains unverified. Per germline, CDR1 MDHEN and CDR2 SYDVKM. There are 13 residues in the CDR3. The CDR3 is CASRAGDINEQFF. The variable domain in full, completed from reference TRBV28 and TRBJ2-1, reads DVKVTQSSRYLVKRTGEKVFLECVQDMDHENMFWYRQDPGLGLRLIYFSYDVKMKEKGDIPEGYSVSREKKERFSLILESASTNQTSMYLCASRAGDINEQFFGPGTRLTVL.

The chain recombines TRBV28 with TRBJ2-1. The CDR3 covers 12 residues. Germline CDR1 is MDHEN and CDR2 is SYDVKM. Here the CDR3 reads CASNTPYNEQFF.

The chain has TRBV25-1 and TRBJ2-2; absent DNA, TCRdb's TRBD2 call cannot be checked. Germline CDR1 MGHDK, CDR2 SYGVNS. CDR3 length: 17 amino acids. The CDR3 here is CASSDPPGLRNTGELFF. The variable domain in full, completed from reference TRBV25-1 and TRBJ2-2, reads EADIYQTPRYLVIGTGKKITLECSQTMGHDKMYWYQQDPGMELHLIHYSYGVNSTEKGDLSSESTVSRIRTEHFPLTLESARPSHTSQYLCASSDPPGLRNTGELFFGEGSRLTVL.

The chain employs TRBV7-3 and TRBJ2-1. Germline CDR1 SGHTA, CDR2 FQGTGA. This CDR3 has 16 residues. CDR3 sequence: CASSPLEAAGIHEQFF.

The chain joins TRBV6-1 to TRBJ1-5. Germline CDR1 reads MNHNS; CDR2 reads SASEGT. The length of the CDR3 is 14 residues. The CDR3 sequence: CATTELSEVQPQHF.

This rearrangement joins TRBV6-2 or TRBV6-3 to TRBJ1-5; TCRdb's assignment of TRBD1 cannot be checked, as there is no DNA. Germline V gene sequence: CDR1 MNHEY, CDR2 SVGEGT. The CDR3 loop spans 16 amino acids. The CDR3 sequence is CASSYTSGSGRQPQHF.

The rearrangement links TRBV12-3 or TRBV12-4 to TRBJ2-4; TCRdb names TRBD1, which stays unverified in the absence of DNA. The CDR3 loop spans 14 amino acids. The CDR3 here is CASSFGWGSDIQYF.

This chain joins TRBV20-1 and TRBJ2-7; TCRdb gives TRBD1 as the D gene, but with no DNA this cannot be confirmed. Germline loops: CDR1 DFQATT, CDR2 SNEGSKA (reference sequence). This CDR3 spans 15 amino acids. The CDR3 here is CSARADRGESYEQYF.

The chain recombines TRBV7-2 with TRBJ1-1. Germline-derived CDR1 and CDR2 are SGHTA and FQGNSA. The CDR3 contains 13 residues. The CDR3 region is CASSLGEVIKPFF. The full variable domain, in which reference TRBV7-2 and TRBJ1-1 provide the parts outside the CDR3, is GAGVSQSPSNKVTEKGKDVELRCDPISGHTALYWYRQSLGQGLEFLIYFQGNSAPDKSGLPSDRFSAERTGGSVSTLTIQRTQQEDSAVYLCASSLGEVIKPFFGQGTRLTVV.

This chain's CDR3 is CASSLHPGQGTYEQYF. The rearrangement joins TRBV12-3 or TRBV12-4 to TRBJ2-7; no DNA is available, so the TRBD1 call from TCRdb remains unchecked. The CDR3 is 16 residues long.

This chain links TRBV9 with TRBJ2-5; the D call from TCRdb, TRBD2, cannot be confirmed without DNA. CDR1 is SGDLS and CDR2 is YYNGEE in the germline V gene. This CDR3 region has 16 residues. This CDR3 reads CASSVGSGTSGETQYF.

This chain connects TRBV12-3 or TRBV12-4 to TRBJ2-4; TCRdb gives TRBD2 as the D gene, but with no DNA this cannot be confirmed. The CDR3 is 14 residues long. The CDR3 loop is CASSIAGGRNIQYF.

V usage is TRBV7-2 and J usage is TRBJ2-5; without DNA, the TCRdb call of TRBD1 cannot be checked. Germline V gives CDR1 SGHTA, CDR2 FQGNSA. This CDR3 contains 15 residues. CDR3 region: CASARGVSNQETQYF.

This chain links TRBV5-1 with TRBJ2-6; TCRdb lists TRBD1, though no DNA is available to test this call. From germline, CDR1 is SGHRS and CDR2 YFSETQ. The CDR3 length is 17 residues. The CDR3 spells CASSPPGPVSGANVLTF. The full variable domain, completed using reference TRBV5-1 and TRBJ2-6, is KAGVTQTPRYLIKTRGQQVTLSCSPISGHRSVSWYQQTPGQGLQFLFEYFSETQRNKGNFPGRFSGRQFSNSRSEMNVSTLELGDSALYLCASSPPGPVSGANVLTFGAGSRLTVL.

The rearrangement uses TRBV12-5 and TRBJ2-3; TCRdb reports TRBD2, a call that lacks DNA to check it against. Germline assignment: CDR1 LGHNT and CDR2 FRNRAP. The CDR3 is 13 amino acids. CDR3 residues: CASGLEGSYTQYF.

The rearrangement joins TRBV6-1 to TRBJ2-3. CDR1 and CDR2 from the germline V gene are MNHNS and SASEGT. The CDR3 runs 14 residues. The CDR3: CASRMGLATDTQYF.